This T cell receptor (beta chain) was sequenced during a study of T cell repertoires in cytomegalovirus infection. Study-wide context: Shared public TCR beta signatures pointed to both CMV infection and a matching HLA type. Study-wide findings and caveats: Using cumulative public TCR beta family frequency, the authors identified those who carried CMV together with the relevant HLA. Dominant in the ex vivo response were TCR beta clonotypes restricted by HLA-C and specific for CMV.

TCRdb processed the reads anew with MiXCR; each CDR3 protein has one entry. The sample shows about 740,000 distinct CDR3 sequences, 35% to 40% of them seen only once. This CDR3 spans 17 amino acids. Germline loops: CDR1 MDHEN, CDR2 SYDVKM. The V segment lost 6 bases and the J segment 2 bases; nucleotides outside the gene matches: 4. This clonotype was detected only a few times. As yet, its antigen is unknown. This clonotype was obtained from a human donor in good health (CMV status not recorded). Some clones in this sample may be carry-over from other donors' samples. V gene TRBV28 combines with J gene TRBJ2-1, with 16 bases matching TRBD2. Sequencing was carried out using PBMCs. Here the CDR3 reads CASRGTSGRAPYNEQFF. The CDR3 DNA is TGTGCCAGCAGAGGGACTAGCGGGAGGGCCCCCTACAATGAGCAGTTCTTC.